This T cell receptor beta chain was identified in a study of blood T cell repertoires in COVID-19. Study background: Spain, Italy and the United States supplied samples that represented acute and convalescent COVID-19. Sample material is recorded as cDNA or gDNA derived from T cells, B-cell-depleted T cells, or PBMCs.

The CDR3 has 13 amino acids. V lost 4 bases and J 9 bases, leaving 16 bases between the germline ends. Original handling: Reference gene primer amplification in the assay estimated nucleated cell counts. Only in-frame clones appear in the TCRdb table, and some are missing; sequencing was by immunoSEQ multiplex PCR. The D gene and trimming were derived from the DNA, and the V and J assignments and clone size from that table. The sample records some 270,000 clones, 86% being singletons. The source material was peripheral blood. The chain combines TRBV12-3 or TRBV12-4 with TRBJ2-7, with D maybe TRBD2 (5 bases). The sequence came from a woman aged 55-70 years who had recovered from COVID-19. CDR3 protein: CASSSNADAGQYF. CDR3 in DNA: TGTGCCAGCAGTTCGAACGCGGATGCGGGGCAGTACTTC.